This T cell receptor (beta chain) was profiled in a study of cytotoxic CD8 clonotypes in ibrutinib-treated CLL. Study-wide background: Response was recorded as partial in 24 patients and complete in 2; at median approximately 63 months, approximately 15 remained remitted and roughly 12 had progressed.

TCRdb's table, derived via immunoSEQ multiplex PCR, lists solely in-frame clones and lacks some. This sample has approximately 150,000 clones, with 84% found just once. This specimen was PBMCs, taken after 24 months of ibrutinib treatment. This clonotype originated in a human donor with chronic lymphocytic leukemia.

CDR3 DNA sequence: TGTGCCAGCAGGACGGGTTGGACTGAAGCTTTCTTT. Protein product: CASRTGWTEAFF. This sequence joins TRBV25-1 and TRBJ1-1, with no clear D. CDR3 size: 12 residues. Trimming took off 6 bases at V and 5 bases at J, with 10 bases between the two ends. The germline CDR1 and CDR2 sequences are MGHDK and SYGVNS. Full variable domain (remainder filled in from reference TRBV25-1 and TRBJ1-1): EADIYQTPRYLVIGTGKKITLECSQTMGHDKMYWYQQDPGMELHLIHYSYGVNSTEKGDLSSESTVSRIRTEHFPLTLESARPSHTSQYLCASRTGWTEAFFGQGTRLTVV.